This T cell receptor (beta chain) is from a study of T-cell reconstitution after alpha-beta-depleted transplantation in children. The study, taken as a whole, reports: Reportedly, roughly two months post-transplant, alpha-beta T cells arose from several hundred expanded graft clones.

The authors prepared the TCRbeta library with unique molecular identifiers. TCRdb passed the PCR reads through MiXCR, listing each CDR3 protein once. The sample consists of approximately 400,000 distinct CDR3 sequences, under 20% of them appearing once. Turning to this clonotype: The antigen remains undetermined.

Germline V lookup: CDR1 KGHDR, CDR2 SFDVKD. The CDR3 totals 13 residues. Sequenced material: PBMCs, mostly from graft donor cells, taken 360 days after TCRalphabeta/CD19-depleted stem cell transplant. This sequence was found in a boy younger than two who had a stem cell transplant for Wiskott-Aldrich syndrome, so the T cells may come from the graft donor. This chain uses TRBV24-1 with TRBJ2-2; no firm D call. The CDR3 here is CGACDFLTGELFF. In nucleotides, the CDR3 is TGTGGGGCCTGTGATTTCCTCACCGGGGAGCTGTTTTTT.